These 28 T cell receptor beta chains came from one sample sequenced in a study of neoadjuvant anti-PD-1 for oral cavity cancer. The protocol was immunoSEQ multiplex PCR, while the TCRdb copy is restricted to in-frame clones and leaves out a portion. The data hold some 20,000 clones, with approximately 72% observed a single time. The specimen comprised PBMCs, sampled before nivolumab (anti-PD-1) treatment. Source of these receptors: a person between 40 and 85 years old with oral cavity squamous cell carcinoma.

This clone was recorded a few times. The V call is TRBV10-3, the J call TRBJ1-5; possible D gene TRBD1, 6 bases. CDR1 and CDR2 (germline): ENHRY, SYGVKD. Trimming cost V 7 bases and J 4 bases, with 14 bases left between them. This CDR3 has 14 residues. As DNA, the CDR3 is TGTGCCATCAAGGGGGACGAGGGGAATCAGCCCCAGCATTTT. It codes for CAIKGDEGNQPQHF.

This clone was detected a few times. The chain employs TRBV19 and TRBJ2-1; the match to TRBD2 covers 11 bases. V was pared by 7 bases and J by 3 bases, with 5 bases of the junction left unmatched. Germline lookup yields CDR1 LNHDA and CDR2 SQIVND (reference sequence). The CDR3 has 15 residues. CDR3 sequence reads: CASKVAGGSYNEQFF. The CDR3 nucleotides read TGTGCCAGTAAGGTAGCGGGAGGGAGCTACAATGAGCAGTTCTTC.

The chain couples TRBV7-6 to TRBJ2-1, with 7 bases fitting TRBD2. The length of the CDR3 is 13 residues. V lost 6 bases to trimming and J lost 5 bases; unmatched junction nucleotides: 4. Germline-derived CDR1 and CDR2 are SGHVS and FNYEAQ. CDR3 in amino acids: CASRFTSDNEQFF. Written as DNA, the CDR3 is TGTGCCAGCAGATTCACTAGCGACAATGAGCAGTTCTTC.

Only a few counts were recorded for this clone. The V call is TRBV28, the J call TRBJ1-1; D possibly corresponds to TRBD1 (5 bases). CDR3 length: 12 residues. V shed 3 bases and J shed 6 bases, with 8 bases lying between them. CDR1 and CDR2 from the germline V gene are MDHEN and SYDVKM. The CDR3 sequence is CASSFDSPEAFF. CDR3 coding DNA: TGTGCCAGCAGTTTCGACAGCCCTGAAGCTTTCTTT.

The chain carries TRBV11-2 and TRBJ2-2, with D hard to call. The CDR3 is made up of 13 amino acids. V dropped 0 bases and J dropped 6 bases, with 5 bases sitting between them. Germline V lookup: CDR1 SGHAT, CDR2 FQNNGV. In nucleotides, the CDR3 is TGTGCCAGCAGCTTAGATACCCCCGGGGAGCTGTTTTTT. The encoded protein is CASSLDTPGELFF.

V usage is TRBV19 and J usage is TRBJ2-1; D is uncertain. The CDR3 extends over 15 amino acids. V was pared by 3 bases and J by 9 bases, with 18 bases between. CDR1 and CDR2 from the germline V gene are LNHDA and SQIVND (reference sequence). CDR3 in amino acids: CASSIDQRPPGEQFF. For the CDR3, the DNA is TGTGCCAGTAGTATCGATCAGCGACCTCCGGGTGAGCAGTTCTTC.

The V call is TRBV27, the J call TRBJ2-7; tentative D call: TRBD1 (6 bases). V lost 1 base, J lost 4 bases, and 11 bases lay in between. The germline V gene encodes CDR1 MNHEY and CDR2 SMNVEV (reference sequence). This CDR3 spans 14 amino acids. CDR3 sequence reads: CASSLFGQPYEQYF. The CDR3, as DNA: TGTGCCAGCAGTTTATTTGGACAGCCATACGAGCAGTACTTC.

DNA for the CDR3: TGTGCCAGCAGTTTTAGGGCGGCTAGCACAGATACGCAGTATTTT. Residues: CASSFRAASTDTQYF. The chain joins TRBV28 to TRBJ2-3; D gene unclear. This CDR3 spans 15 amino acids. Germline V gene sequence: CDR1 MDHEN, CDR2 SYDVKM. Between the trimmed V and J ends, which lost 3 bases and 0 bases, there was a span of 10 bases.

The chain combines TRBV19 with TRBJ1-3; the D gene is possibly TRBD1 (5 bases). CDR1 and CDR2 from the germline V gene are LNHDA and SQIVND (reference sequence). V lost 6 bases to trimming and J lost 1 base, with 13 bases between them. The CDR3 is 15 amino acids. The CDR3 spells CASRLEQGSGNTIYF. The CDR3 DNA follows: TGTGCCAGTAGGCTCGAGCAGGGTTCTGGAAACACCATATATTTT.

This sequence joins TRBV6-6 and TRBJ2-1, with 8 bases fitting TRBD1. Germline lookup yields CDR1 MNHNY and CDR2 SVGAGI (reference sequence). V shed 6 bases, J shed 4 bases, and the junction held 11 bases outside the gene matches. The CDR3 is 16 amino acids. The CDR3 is CASSSDRGGGYNEQFF. CDR3 DNA sequence: TGTGCCAGCAGCTCCGACAGGGGTGGAGGGTACAATGAGCAGTTCTTC.

The chain recombines TRBV2 with TRBJ1-1; D is unclear. The CDR3 is 12 amino acids. Germline-derived CDR1 and CDR2 are SNHLY and FYNNEI. The V gene lost 7 bases and the J gene lost 10 bases, with 16 bases spanning the gap. CDR3 amino acids: CASTMTGPIAFF. The CDR3 coding sequence is TGTGCCAGCACCATGACGGGTCCCATAGCTTTCTTT.

This clone was found once. The chain couples TRBV27 to TRBJ1-2; D gene ambiguous. Germline V lookup: CDR1 MNHEY, CDR2 SMNVEV (reference sequence). Trimming removed 3 bases at V and 6 bases at J, with 14 bases between. The CDR3 loop spans 14 amino acids. The CDR3 loop reads CASSLNGQGNGYTF. The CDR3 DNA reads TGTGCCAGCAGTTTGAACGGGCAAGGGAATGGCTACACCTTC.

The chain is built from TRBV9 and TRBJ2-7, with D unresolved. Germline CDR1 and CDR2: SGDLS and YYNGEE. V was shortened by 0 bases and J by 3 bases, with 10 bases between the two germline ends. The CDR3 covers 14 residues. The CDR3 nucleotides read TGTGCCAGCAGCGTAGGACCAGCCCTCTACGAGCAGTACTTC. Its translation is CASSVGPALYEQYF.

The chain has TRBV7-8 and TRBJ2-7; TRBD2 is a possible D gene (6 bases). This CDR3 spans 16 amino acids. Between the trimmed V and J ends, which lost 1 base and 6 bases, there was a span of 19 bases. Germline CDR1 SGHVS, CDR2 FQNEAQ. The DNA for the CDR3 is TGTGCCAGCAGCTTAGGCCGCGGCGGAGGGCGAACCGAGCAGTACTTC. It codes for CASSLGRGGGRTEQYF.

The CDR3 sequence is CASSLGTDFSYTF. CDR3 in DNA: TGTGCCAGCAGCTTAGGGACAGACTTTTCCTACACCTTC. The chain has TRBV5-6 and TRBJ1-2; 7 bases fit TRBD1. Germline lookup yields CDR1 SGHDT and CDR2 YYEEEE. This CDR3 contains 13 residues. The J segment lost 10 bases and the V segment lost 2 bases, leaving 8 bases of the junction unmatched.

The chain is built from TRBV19 and TRBJ2-7; no definite D call. Looked up from germline, CDR1 is LNHDA and CDR2 is SQIVND (reference sequence). The CDR3 runs 15 residues. V lost 4 bases and J 5 bases, leaving 18 bases between the germline ends. CDR3 DNA sequence: TGTGCCAGTAGTAACCGAGGAAGTGGCATTGACGAGCAGTACTTC. It encodes CASSNRGSGIDEQYF.

V usage is TRBV7-9 and J usage is TRBJ1-4; tentatively, D is TRBD1 (6 bases). The germline V and J ends were trimmed by 2 bases and 6 bases, with 10 bases remaining between them. Germline-derived CDR1 and CDR2 are SEHNR and FQNEAQ (reference sequence). This CDR3 region has 14 residues. The DNA of the CDR3 is TGTGCCAGCAGCTTATTGGCAGGGGATGAAAAACTGTTTTTT. Protein product: CASSLLAGDEKLFF.

The chain recombines TRBV5-4 with TRBJ1-2; perhaps TRBD1 as D (5 bases). This CDR3 spans 16 amino acids. CDR1 SGHNT and CDR2 YYREEE come from the germline V gene (reference sequence). V gave up 0 bases and J gave up 8 bases, with 20 bases separating them. CDR3 sequence reads: CASSLAGPGGIGGYTF. The CDR3 DNA reads TGTGCCAGCAGCTTGGCCGGCCCGGGGGGAATAGGCGGCTACACCTTC.

This chain uses TRBV5-1 with TRBJ2-1; D is perhaps TRBD2 (5 bases). CDR1 and CDR2 from the germline V gene are SGHRS and YFSETQ. Trimming left V 1 base short and J 8 bases short, with 16 bases between. There are 15 residues in the CDR3. In nucleotides, the CDR3 is TGCGCCAGCAGCTTGACGGCGGGCCCGTTCCATGAGCAGTTCTTC. Its translation: CASSLTAGPFHEQFF.

The V and J genes are TRBV15 and TRBJ2-2, with unresolved D. The CDR3 runs 19 residues. Germline V gene data show CDR1 as LNHNV and CDR2 as YYDKDF (reference sequence). V was cut by 0 bases and J by 0 bases, with 17 bases left in between. CDR3 coding DNA: TGTGCCACCAGCAGAGATTATACGTTCAAGCGAACGAACACCGGGGAGCTGTTTTTT. It specifies CATSRDYTFKRTNTGELFF.

The chain has TRBV9 and TRBJ2-3; tentative D call: TRBD1 (6 bases). There are 16 residues in the CDR3. Deletions cut 1 base from V and 0 bases from J, with 12 bases between. Per germline, CDR1 SGDLS and CDR2 YYNGEE. The CDR3 DNA follows: TGTGCCAGCAGCGTACAGGGACAACCCAGCACAGATACGCAGTATTTT. Its protein is CASSVQGQPSTDTQYF.

The genes are TRBV5-1 and TRBJ2-2; maybe TRBD1 (6 bases). The CDR3 extends over 16 amino acids. Trimming stripped 1 base from V and 4 bases from J, with 14 bases between. Germline V CDR1 and CDR2: SGHRS, YFSETQ. The CDR3 DNA follows: TGCGCCAGCAGCTTGATGGGGCAGGGGACCACCGGGGAGCTGTTTTTT. As protein: CASSLMGQGTTGELFF.

V and J are TRBV19 and TRBJ2-7; 10 nucleotides agree with TRBD1. There are 15 residues in the CDR3. Per germline, CDR1 LNHDA and CDR2 SQIVND (reference sequence). Losses at the gene ends were 5 bases for V and 3 bases for J; bases not matched to a gene: 7. The CDR3 coding sequence is TGTGCCAGTAGTGTTACGGGACAGGGGAGCTACGAGCAGTACTTC. It codes for CASSVTGQGSYEQYF.

The V gene is TRBV4-1, the J gene TRBJ1-1, with a tentative D call TRBD1 (6 bases). CDR1 is MGHRA, CDR2 YSYEKL, per germline. The CDR3 length is 16 residues. Trimming removed 4 bases at V and 4 bases at J, with 19 bases between. CDR3 in amino acids: CASSLNGGGLSTEAFF. The CDR3 DNA is TGCGCCAGCAGCCTTAACGGCGGGGGGCTTAGCACTGAAGCTTTCTTT.

The chain uses TRBV11-3 and TRBJ2-7; the match to TRBD1 covers 9 bases. The CDR3 extends over 15 amino acids. Germline lookup yields CDR1 SGHNT and CDR2 YENEEA. The V segment lost 5 bases and the J segment 5 bases; nucleotides outside the gene matches: 10. CDR3 coding DNA: TGTGCCAGCAGCCCCGGCGGACAGGGGAGGAACGAGCAGTACTTC. Its translation: CASSPGGQGRNEQYF. The full variable domain, its missing parts supplied by reference TRBV11-3 and TRBJ2-7, is EAGVVQSPRYKIIEKKQPVAFWCNPISGHNTLYWYLQNLGQGPELLIRYENEEAVDDSQLPKDRFSAERLKGVDSTLKIQPAELGDSAVYLCASSPGGQGRNEQYFGPGTRLTVT.

This chain links TRBV2 with TRBJ1-1; TRBD1 matches 9 bases. This CDR3 is 14 amino acids long. The germline V gene encodes CDR1 SNHLY and CDR2 FYNNEI. With 11 bases clipped from V and 4 bases from J, the junction kept 11 bases outside the gene matches. CDR3 nucleotide sequence: TGTGCCTCCCGGGGGGGACAGGGAGGCACTGAAGCTTTCTTT. This translates into CASRGGQGGTEAFF.

The chain combines TRBV5-1 with TRBJ2-2, with 11 nucleotides matching TRBD2. There are 16 residues in the CDR3. The J segment lost 5 bases and the V segment lost 0 bases, leaving 3 bases of the junction unmatched. The germline CDR1 and CDR2 sequences are SGHRS and YFSETQ. CDR3: CASSLAGTSGTGELFF. CDR3 sequence (DNA): TGCGCCAGCAGCTTGGCCGGGACTAGCGGTACCGGGGAGCTGTTTTTT.

This clone was seen a few times. The rearrangement uses TRBV30 and TRBJ1-5; maybe TRBD1 (6 bases). Between the trimmed V and J ends, which lost 4 bases and 5 bases, there was a span of 15 bases. The CDR3 extends over 14 amino acids. Germline V gene sequence: CDR1 GTSNPN, CDR2 SVGIG (reference sequence). In DNA form, the CDR3 reads TGTGCCTGGACTCTAAGAGGGGGGGATCAGCCCCAGCATTTT. Its protein product is CAWTLRGGDQPQHF.